The 27 T cell receptor beta chains below come from one sample, sequenced in a study of blood T cell repertoires in COVID-19. TCRdb's table, derived via immunoSEQ multiplex PCR, lists solely in-frame clones and lacks some. The data hold fewer than 150,000 clones, with 75% to 85% observed a single time. What was sequenced was peripheral blood. These receptors came from a middle-aged man with acute or convalescent COVID-19.

The chain uses TRBV11-2 and TRBJ2-1, with 10 positions matching TRBD2. V dropped 5 bases and J dropped 5; count of bases not matched to a gene: 9. Germline V lookup: CDR1 SGHAT, CDR2 FQNNGV. This CDR3 comprises 16 residues. CDR3 DNA sequence: TGTGCCAGCAGCCGCGTAGCGGGAGGATCCCACAATGAGCAGTTCTTC. It specifies CASSRVAGGSHNEQFF. Full variable domain (remainder filled in from reference TRBV11-2 and TRBJ2-1): EAGVAQSPRYKIIEKRQSVAFWCNPISGHATLYWYQQILGQGPKLLIQFQNNGVVDDSQLPKDRFSAERLKGVDSTLKIQPAKLEDSAVYLCASSRVAGGSHNEQFFGPGTRLTVL.

The chain joins TRBV5-6 to TRBJ2-7, with no clear D. The V gene's germline CDR1 is SGHDT and CDR2 YYEEEE. The CDR3 is made up of 16 amino acids. Trimming pared 0 bases from V and 0 bases from J, leaving 13 bases between. CDR3 nucleotides: TGTGCCAGCAGCTTGGCGGGTTCCCAGAGCTCCTACGAGCAGTACTTC. Protein sequence: CASSLAGSQSSYEQYF.

CDR3 amino acids: CASSPKLTGTGESSYEQYF. CDR3 coding DNA: TGTGCCAGCAGCCCAAAACTGACCGGGACAGGGGAGAGCTCCTACGAGCAGTACTTC. The chain joins TRBV9 to TRBJ2-7, with 10 positions matching TRBD1. Germline CDR1 is SGDLS and CDR2 is YYNGEE. J lost 0 bases, V lost 4 bases, and 16 bases had no gene match. The CDR3 extends over 19 amino acids.

The chain links TRBV24-1 to TRBJ2-2; D is perhaps TRBD1 (5 bases). Per germline, CDR1 KGHDR and CDR2 SFDVKD. The ends were cut back, 1 base at V and 4 bases at J, with 6 bases in the middle. The CDR3 is 14 amino acids. CDR3: CATSDFQGTGELFF. The CDR3 DNA follows: TGTGCCACCAGTGATTTCCAGGGCACCGGGGAGCTGTTTTTT.

This clone was seen only once. The rearrangement joins TRBV6-2 or TRBV6-3 to TRBJ2-1, with 7 bases identical to TRBD2. Germline V CDR1 and CDR2: MNHEY, SVGEGT. J lost 3 bases, V lost 6 bases, and 8 bases had no gene match. The CDR3 covers 15 residues. This CDR3 is CASSKTRDYYNEQFF. CDR3 DNA: TGTGCCAGCAGCAAGACCCGGGACTACTACAATGAGCAGTTCTTC.

This clone showed up just once. J is TRBJ1-6 and V is TRBV28, with TRBD1 matching 12 bases. V was clipped by 4 bases and J by 5 bases; unmatched bases: 6. Looked up from germline, CDR1 is MDHEN and CDR2 is SYDVKM. The CDR3 extends over 17 amino acids. Written as DNA, the CDR3 is TGTGCCAGCAGTTCCCCCGGGACAGGGGGCCATAATTCACCCCTCCACTTT. This sequence encodes CASSSPGTGGHNSPLHF.

This clone was observed a handful of times. The V call is TRBV7-9, the J call TRBJ2-7; maybe TRBD1 (6 bases). The V end was cut by 4 bases, the J end by 2 bases, with 9 bases between. CDR3 size: 13 residues. Germline CDR1 is SEHNR and CDR2 is FQNEAQ (reference sequence). The CDR3 nucleotides are TGTGCCAGCAGCTCCGGACAGCCCTACGAGCAGTACTTC. Translated: CASSSGQPYEQYF. Full variable domain (missing parts from reference TRBV7-9 and TRBJ2-7): DTGVSQNPRHKITKRGQNVTFRCDPISEHNRLYWYRQTLGQGPEFLTYFQNEAQLEKSRLLSDRFSAERPKGSFSTLEIQRTEQGDSAMYLCASSSGQPYEQYFGPGTRLTVT.

V and J are TRBV7-9 and TRBJ2-1; D might be TRBD2 (6 bases). This CDR3 is 13 amino acids long. Germline CDR1 and CDR2: SEHNR and FQNEAQ (reference sequence). For the CDR3, the DNA is TGTGTTAGCGGCCCCGTCTCCTACAATGAGCAGTTCTTC. This codes for CVSGPVSYNEQFF.

The chain links TRBV25-1 to TRBJ1-3; no definite D call. The CDR3 is made up of 14 amino acids. Trimming pared 3 bases from V and 4 bases from J, leaving 10 bases between. The V gene's germline CDR1 is MGHDK and CDR2 SYGVNS. This CDR3 reads CASSDEGFGNTIYF. CDR3 nucleotide sequence: TGTGCCAGCAGTGATGAGGGTTTCGGAAACACCATATATTTT.

The chain couples TRBV5-1 to TRBJ2-7; D not resolved. Germline-derived CDR1 and CDR2 are SGHRS and YFSETQ. The CDR3 sequence is 12 residues long. V was shortened by 3 bases and J by 4 bases, with 8 bases between the two germline ends. The CDR3 sequence: CASSSPPYEQYF. The CDR3 nucleotides read TGCGCCAGCAGCTCCCCTCCTTACGAGCAGTACTTC.

This clone occurred once. The CDR3 here is CASRRRGASGNTIYF. The CDR3, as DNA: TGTGCCAGCAGAAGACGGGGGGCTTCTGGAAACACCATATATTTT. V is TRBV6-5 and J is TRBJ1-3; D might be TRBD1 (6 bases). V was pared by 6 bases and J by 1 base, with 13 bases between. Per the germline V gene, CDR1 is MNHEY and CDR2 is SVGAGI. The CDR3 totals 15 residues.

The chain employs TRBV7-3 and TRBJ2-1; D possibly corresponds to TRBD2 (6 bases). Germline loops: CDR1 SGHTA, CDR2 FQGTGA. The CDR3 runs to 15 residues. The germline V and J ends were trimmed by 3 bases and 4 bases, with 13 bases remaining between them. As DNA, the CDR3 is TGTGCCAGCAGCTTTCGAAGAAGCGGGTACAATGAGCAGTTCTTC. Protein: CASSFRRSGYNEQFF.

This chain joins TRBV15 and TRBJ2-1, with 8 bases aligning to TRBD2. The CDR3 runs to 16 residues. Per the germline V gene, CDR1 is LNHNV and CDR2 is YYDKDF (reference sequence). The trim removed 0 bases at V and 3 bases at J, leaving 4 bases unmatched. The CDR3: CATSRDSGKGYNEQFF. In nucleotides, the CDR3 is TGTGCCACCAGCAGAGATAGCGGGAAGGGCTACAATGAGCAGTTCTTC.

This clone has a handful of counts. The CDR3 sequence: CASNLTGKRTF. The CDR3, as DNA: TGTGCCAGCAACTTGACAGGGAAAAGGACCTTC. The J gene is TRBJ1-2, the V gene TRBV28; 7 nucleotides line up with TRBD1. Losses at the gene ends were 7 bases for V and 14 bases for J; bases not matched to a gene: 10. The germline V gene has CDR1 MDHEN and CDR2 SYDVKM. The CDR3 has 11 amino acids.

A single count supports this clone. The chain uses TRBV7-9 and TRBJ1-1, with D tentatively TRBD1 (5 bases). From germline, CDR1 is SEHNR and CDR2 FQNEAQ (reference sequence). With 5 bases removed from V and 2 bases from J, the gap between germline ends came to 15 bases. This CDR3 spans 15 amino acids. CDR3 nucleotides: TGTGCCAGCAGCCCCCCGGGGGGGAGCAACACTGAAGCTTTCTTT. Protein product: CASSPPGGSNTEAFF.

The chain recombines TRBV7-2 with TRBJ2-7; 11 bases line up with TRBD2. With 1 base clipped from V and 1 base from J, the junction kept 3 bases outside the gene matches. The CDR3 covers 16 residues. Germline V gives CDR1 SGHTA, CDR2 FQGNSA. Here the CDR3 DNA reads TGTGCCAGCAGCTTAGGGAGACTAGCGGGATCCTACGAGCAGTACTTC. This translates into CASSLGRLAGSYEQYF.

The rearrangement uses TRBV7-2 and TRBJ2-7; 10 bases are a match to TRBD2. Germline trimming cut 1 base from V and 6 bases from J; bases unmatched to any gene: 6. The CDR3 loop spans 15 amino acids. Germline V gene sequence: CDR1 SGHTA, CDR2 FQGNSA. The CDR3 is CASSLEASGSTEQYF. The CDR3 bases are TGTGCCAGCAGCTTAGAGGCTAGCGGGAGTACCGAGCAGTACTTC.

The rearrangement uses TRBV6-5 and TRBJ1-2, with 7 bases matching TRBD1. Germline-derived CDR1 and CDR2 are MNHEY and SVGAGI. There are 14 residues in the CDR3. V lost 6 bases to trimming and J lost 3 bases; unmatched junction nucleotides: 7. The CDR3 loop reads CASRRPGGDYGYTF. CDR3 in DNA: TGTGCCAGCAGACGACCAGGGGGTGACTATGGCTACACCTTC.

This sequence joins TRBV4-1 and TRBJ1-1, with D unresolved. CDR1 and CDR2 from the germline V gene are MGHRA and YSYEKL. V lost 0 bases, J lost 1 base, and 9 bases lay in between. The CDR3 consists of 15 residues. CDR3 residues: CASSQDPRQNTEAFF. Written as DNA, the CDR3 is TGCGCCAGCAGCCAAGATCCTCGACAGAACACTGAAGCTTTCTTT.

This chain connects TRBV18 to TRBJ1-5, with TRBD1 matching 7 bases. The J segment lost 0 bases and the V segment lost 5 bases, leaving 1 base of the junction unmatched. The CDR3 runs 14 residues. CDR1 and CDR2 from the germline V gene are KGHSH and LQKENI. The CDR3 region has the DNA TGTGCCAGCTCAACAGGGGATAGCAATCAGCCCCAGCATTTT. Encoded protein: CASSTGDSNQPQHF.

This chain connects TRBV29-1 to TRBJ1-2; TRBD1 matches 12 bases. The CDR3 has 16 amino acids. Germline V gene sequence: CDR1 SQVTM, CDR2 ANQGSEA. Germline trimming cut 6 bases from V and 3 bases from J; bases unmatched to any gene: 11. CDR3 in DNA: TGCAGCGTCGTATTACGGGACAGGGGGCGCGACTATGGCTACACCTTC. This encodes CSVVLRDRGRDYGYTF. The full variable domain, its missing parts supplied by reference TRBV29-1 and TRBJ1-2, is SAVISQKPSRDICQRGTSLTIQCQVDSQVTMMFWYRQQPGQSLTLIATANQGSEATYESGFVIDKFPISRPNLTFSTLTVSNMSPEDSSIYLCSVVLRDRGRDYGYTFGSGTRLTVV.

J is TRBJ2-7 and V is TRBV5-1; TRBD2 is a possible D gene (5 bases). V was shortened by 1 base and J by 3 bases, with 17 bases between the two germline ends. This CDR3 spans 16 amino acids. Germline V gives CDR1 SGHRS, CDR2 YFSETQ. The CDR3 bases are TGCGCCAGCAGCTTGAGCGCGGGCCGAGGAAACTACGAGCAGTACTTC. It specifies CASSLSAGRGNYEQYF.

This clone has a single count. The J gene is TRBJ2-7, the V gene TRBV6-5; the D gene is possibly TRBD2 (5 bases). Germline values: CDR1 MNHEY, CDR2 SVGAGI. Trimming cost V 6 bases and J 0 bases, with 15 bases left between them. This CDR3 has 15 residues. The CDR3 bases are TGTGCCAGCAGCTACACAGCCACTAGCTCCTACGAGCAGTACTTC. Translated, it gives CASSYTATSSYEQYF.

The rearrangement joins TRBV7-9 to TRBJ1-2, with 7 bases identical to TRBD1. Trimming removed 5 bases from V and 4 bases from J; junction bases left unmatched: 4. Looked up from germline, CDR1 is SEHNR and CDR2 is FQNEAQ (reference sequence). This CDR3 comprises 13 residues. CDR3 DNA sequence: TGTGCCAGCAGCCTAAGGGACAGCTATGGCTACACCTTC. This translates into CASSLRDSYGYTF.

The chain uses TRBV10-3 and TRBJ2-5; TRBD1 might be the D (5 bases). The CDR3 runs to 13 residues. Trimming left V 6 bases short and J 2 bases short, with 10 bases between. Germline lookup yields CDR1 ENHRY and CDR2 SYGVKD. CDR3 residues: CAISGQGQETQYF. The CDR3 DNA reads as TGTGCCATCAGCGGGCAGGGTCAAGAGACCCAGTACTTC.

This clone was observed a single time. The V call is TRBV14, the J call TRBJ2-1; 10 nucleotides line up with TRBD1. Germline CDR1 reads SGHDN; CDR2 reads FVKESK. Trimming cost V 5 bases and J 2 bases; bases outside gene matches: 6. The CDR3 covers 16 residues. CDR3 nucleotides: TGTGCCAGCAGCAAGTATGGACAGGGGGCCTACAATGAGCAGTTCTTC. Translation gives CASSKYGQGAYNEQFF.

The chain carries TRBV19 and TRBJ2-2; 9 nucleotides line up with TRBD1. J lost 6 bases, V lost 2 bases, and 1 base had no gene match. CDR3 length: 14 amino acids. Looked up from germline, CDR1 is LNHDA and CDR2 is SQIVND (reference sequence). Written as DNA, the CDR3 is TGTGCCAGTAGTATACGACAGGGGGCCGGGGAGCTGTTTTTT. It encodes CASSIRQGAGELFF.